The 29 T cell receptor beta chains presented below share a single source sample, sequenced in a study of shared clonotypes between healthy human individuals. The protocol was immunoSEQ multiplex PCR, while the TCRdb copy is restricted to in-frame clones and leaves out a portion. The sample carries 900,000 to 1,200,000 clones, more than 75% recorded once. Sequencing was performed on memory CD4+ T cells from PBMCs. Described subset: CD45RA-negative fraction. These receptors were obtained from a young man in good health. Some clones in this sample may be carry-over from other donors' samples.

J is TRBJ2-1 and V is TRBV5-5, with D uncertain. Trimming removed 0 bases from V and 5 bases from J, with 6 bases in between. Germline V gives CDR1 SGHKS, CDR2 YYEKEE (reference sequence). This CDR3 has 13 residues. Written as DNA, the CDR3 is TGTGCCAGCAGCTTGGGGGCGCACAATGAGCAGTTCTTC. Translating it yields CASSLGAHNEQFF.

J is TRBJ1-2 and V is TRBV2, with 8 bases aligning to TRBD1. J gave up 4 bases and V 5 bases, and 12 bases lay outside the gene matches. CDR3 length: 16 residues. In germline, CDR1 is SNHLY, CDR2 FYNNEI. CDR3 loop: CASSRTGLSLGYGYTF. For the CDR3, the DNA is TGTGCCAGCAGTCGGACAGGGCTCTCCCTTGGCTATGGCTACACCTTC.

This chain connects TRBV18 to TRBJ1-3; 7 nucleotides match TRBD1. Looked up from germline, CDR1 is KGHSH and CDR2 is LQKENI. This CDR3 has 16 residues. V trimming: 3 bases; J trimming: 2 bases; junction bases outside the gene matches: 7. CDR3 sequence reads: CASSPGQTTTGNTIYF. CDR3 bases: TGTGCCAGCTCACCGGGACAGACTACGACTGGAAACACCATATATTTT.

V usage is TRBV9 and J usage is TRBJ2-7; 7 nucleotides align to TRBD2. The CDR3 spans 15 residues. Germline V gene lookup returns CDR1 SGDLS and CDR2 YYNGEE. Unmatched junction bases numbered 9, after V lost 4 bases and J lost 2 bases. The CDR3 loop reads CASSPRDYQTYEQYF. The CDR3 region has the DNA TGTGCCAGCAGCCCCCGGGACTACCAGACCTACGAGCAGTACTTC.

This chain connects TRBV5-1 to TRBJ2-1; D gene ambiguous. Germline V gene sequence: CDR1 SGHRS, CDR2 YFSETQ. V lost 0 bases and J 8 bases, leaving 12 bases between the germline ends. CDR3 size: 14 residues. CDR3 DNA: TGCGCCAGCAGCTTGGTCCCGGAACCGGATGAGCAGTTCTTC. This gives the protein CASSLVPEPDEQFF.

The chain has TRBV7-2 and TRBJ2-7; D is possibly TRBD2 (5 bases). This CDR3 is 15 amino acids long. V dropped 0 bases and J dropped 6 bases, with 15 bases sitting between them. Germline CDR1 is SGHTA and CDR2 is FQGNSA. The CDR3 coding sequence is TGTGCCAGCAGCTTAGCGCGGGCTAGCTGGGGCGAGCAGTACTTC. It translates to CASSLARASWGEQYF.

The chain's CDR3 is CASSLATYNSPLHF. The CDR3 DNA reads TGCGCCAGCAGCCTAGCTACCTATAATTCACCCCTCCACTTT. The chain is built from TRBV4-3 and TRBJ1-6, with D unclear. The CDR3 covers 14 residues. Trimming stripped 4 bases from V and 2 bases from J, with 6 bases between. Germline values: CDR1 LGHNA, CDR2 YSLEER.

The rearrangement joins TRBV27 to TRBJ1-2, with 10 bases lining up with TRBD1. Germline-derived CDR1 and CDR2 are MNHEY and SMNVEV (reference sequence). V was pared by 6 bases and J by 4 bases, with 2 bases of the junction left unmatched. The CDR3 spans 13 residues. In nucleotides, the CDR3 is TGTGCCAGCAGGGGACAGGGGACCTATGGCTACACCTTC. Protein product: CASRGQGTYGYTF.

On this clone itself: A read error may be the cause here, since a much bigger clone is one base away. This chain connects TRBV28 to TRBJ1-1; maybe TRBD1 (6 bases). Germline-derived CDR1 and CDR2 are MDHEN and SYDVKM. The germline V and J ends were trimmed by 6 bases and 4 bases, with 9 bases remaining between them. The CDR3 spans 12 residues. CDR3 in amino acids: CASSQTGTEAFF. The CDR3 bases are TGTGCCAGCAGCCAGACAGGCACTGAAGCTTTCTTT.

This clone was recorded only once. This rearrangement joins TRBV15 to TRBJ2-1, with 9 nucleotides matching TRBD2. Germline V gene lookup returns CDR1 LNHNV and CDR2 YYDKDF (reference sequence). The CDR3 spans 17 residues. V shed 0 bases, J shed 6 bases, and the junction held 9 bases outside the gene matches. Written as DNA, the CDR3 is TGTGCCACCAGCAGAGAAAGAACTAGCGGGTCAGTCAATGAGCAGTTCTTC. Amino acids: CATSRERTSGSVNEQFF.

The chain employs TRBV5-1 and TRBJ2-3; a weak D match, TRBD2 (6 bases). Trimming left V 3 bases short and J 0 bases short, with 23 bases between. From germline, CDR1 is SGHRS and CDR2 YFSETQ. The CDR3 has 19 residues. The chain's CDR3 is CASSSSYGGTRGSTDTQYF. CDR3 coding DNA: TGCGCCAGCAGCTCCAGCTATGGCGGGACCAGAGGTAGCACAGATACGCAGTATTTT.

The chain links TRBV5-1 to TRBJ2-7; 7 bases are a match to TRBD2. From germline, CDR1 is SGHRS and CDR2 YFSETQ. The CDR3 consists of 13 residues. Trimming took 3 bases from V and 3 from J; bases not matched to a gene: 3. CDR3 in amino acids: CASSWTRGYEQYF. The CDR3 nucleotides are TGCGCCAGCAGCTGGACTAGGGGCTACGAGCAGTACTTC.

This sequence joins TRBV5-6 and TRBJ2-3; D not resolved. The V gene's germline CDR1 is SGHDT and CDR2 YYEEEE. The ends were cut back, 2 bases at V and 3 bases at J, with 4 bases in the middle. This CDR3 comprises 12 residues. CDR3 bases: TGTGCCAGCAGCTTTACGACAGATACGCAGTATTTT. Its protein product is CASSFTTDTQYF. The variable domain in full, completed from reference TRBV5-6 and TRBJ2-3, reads DAGVTQSPTHLIKTRGQQVTLRCSPKSGHDTVSWYQQALGQGPQFIFQYYEEEERQRGNFPDRFSGHQFPNYSSELNVNALLLGDSALYLCASSFTTDTQYFGPGTRLTVL.

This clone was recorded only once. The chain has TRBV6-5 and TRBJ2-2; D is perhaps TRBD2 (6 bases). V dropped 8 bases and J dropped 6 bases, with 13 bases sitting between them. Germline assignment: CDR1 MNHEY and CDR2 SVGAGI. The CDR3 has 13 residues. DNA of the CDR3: TGTGCCAGCGGCGTAGGAGGGGCCGGGGAGCTGTTTTTT. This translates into CASGVGGAGELFF.

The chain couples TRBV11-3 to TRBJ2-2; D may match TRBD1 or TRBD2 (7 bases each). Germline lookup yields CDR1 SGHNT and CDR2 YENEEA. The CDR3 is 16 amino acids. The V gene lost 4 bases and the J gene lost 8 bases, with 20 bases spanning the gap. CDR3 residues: CASSSGTDVLAGELFF. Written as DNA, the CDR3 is TGTGCCAGCAGCTCAGGGACAGACGTACTAGCGGGGGAGCTGTTTTTT.

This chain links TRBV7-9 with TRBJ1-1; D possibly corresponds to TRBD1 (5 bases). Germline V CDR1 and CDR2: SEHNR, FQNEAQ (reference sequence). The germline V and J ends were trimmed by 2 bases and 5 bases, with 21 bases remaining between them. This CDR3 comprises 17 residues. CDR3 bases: TGTGCCAGCAGCTTACATGCGAGGGGCGCCGGGGAAACTGAAGCTTTCTTT. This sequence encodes CASSLHARGAGETEAFF.

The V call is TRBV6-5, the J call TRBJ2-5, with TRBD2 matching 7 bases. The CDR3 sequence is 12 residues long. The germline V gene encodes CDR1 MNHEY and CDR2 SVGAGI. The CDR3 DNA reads TGTGGTGCCTCTAGCGGACTAGGGGAGCAGTACTTC. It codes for CGASSGLGEQYF.

The CDR3 region is CASSAEPGEQYF. CDR3 bases: TGTGCCAGCAGCGCGGAACCCGGCGAGCAGTACTTC. This chain uses TRBV9 with TRBJ2-7; D is uncertain. The CDR3 has 12 residues. Looked up from germline, CDR1 is SGDLS and CDR2 is YYNGEE. The V end was cut by 3 bases, the J end by 6 bases, with 10 bases between.

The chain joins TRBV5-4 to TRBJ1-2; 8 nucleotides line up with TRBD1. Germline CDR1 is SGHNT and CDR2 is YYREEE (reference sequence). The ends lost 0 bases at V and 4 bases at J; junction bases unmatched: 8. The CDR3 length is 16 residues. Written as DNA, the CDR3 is TGTGCCAGCAGCTTGGCGTCAGGGGGCGGGGGCTATGGCTACACCTTC. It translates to CASSLASGGGGYGYTF.

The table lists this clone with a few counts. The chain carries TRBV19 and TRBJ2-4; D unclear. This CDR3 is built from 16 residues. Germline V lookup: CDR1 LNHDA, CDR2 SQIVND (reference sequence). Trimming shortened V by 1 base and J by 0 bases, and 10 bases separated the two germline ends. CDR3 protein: CASSIVTTLAKNIQYF. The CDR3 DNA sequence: TGTGCCAGTAGTATAGTAACCACACTAGCCAAAAACATTCAGTACTTC.

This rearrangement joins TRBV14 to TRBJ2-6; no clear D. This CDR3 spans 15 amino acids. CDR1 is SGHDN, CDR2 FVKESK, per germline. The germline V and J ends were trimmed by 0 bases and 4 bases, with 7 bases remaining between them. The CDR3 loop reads CASSQEEAGANVLTF. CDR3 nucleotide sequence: TGTGCCAGCAGCCAAGAAGAAGCCGGGGCCAACGTCCTGACTTTC.

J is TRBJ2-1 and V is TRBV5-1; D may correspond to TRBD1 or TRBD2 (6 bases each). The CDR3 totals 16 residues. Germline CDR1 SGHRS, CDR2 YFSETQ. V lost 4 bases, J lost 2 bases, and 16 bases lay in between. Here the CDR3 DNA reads TGCGCCAGCAGCCGGATAGGGGGAGGCCCCTACAATGAGCAGTTCTTC. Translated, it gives CASSRIGGGPYNEQFF.

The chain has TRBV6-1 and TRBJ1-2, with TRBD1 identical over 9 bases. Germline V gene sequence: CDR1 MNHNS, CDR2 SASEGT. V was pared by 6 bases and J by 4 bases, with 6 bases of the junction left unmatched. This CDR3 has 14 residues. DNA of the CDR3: TGTGCCAGCAGAACCGGGACAGGGCTCTATGGCTACACCTTC. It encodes CASRTGTGLYGYTF.

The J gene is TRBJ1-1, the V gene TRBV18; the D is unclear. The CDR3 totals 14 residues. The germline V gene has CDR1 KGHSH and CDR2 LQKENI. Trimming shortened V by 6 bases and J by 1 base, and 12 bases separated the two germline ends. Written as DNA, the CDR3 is TGTGCCAGCTCGCCCCTGGCAGGGAACACTGAAGCTTTCTTT. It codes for CASSPLAGNTEAFF.

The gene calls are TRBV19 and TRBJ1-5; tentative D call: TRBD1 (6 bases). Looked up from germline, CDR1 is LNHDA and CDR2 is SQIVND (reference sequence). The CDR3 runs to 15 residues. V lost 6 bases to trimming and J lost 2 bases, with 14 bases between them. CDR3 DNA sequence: TGTGCCAGTAGCGCGGGGGGGCGAGGCAATCAGCCCCAGCATTTT. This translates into CASSAGGRGNQPQHF.

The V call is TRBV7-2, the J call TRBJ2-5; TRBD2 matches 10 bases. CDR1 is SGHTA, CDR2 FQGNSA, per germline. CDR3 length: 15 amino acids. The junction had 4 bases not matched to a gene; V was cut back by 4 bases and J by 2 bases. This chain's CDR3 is CASSSQRGGQETQYF. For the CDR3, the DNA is TGTGCCAGCAGCTCACAGCGGGGGGGTCAAGAGACCCAGTACTTC.

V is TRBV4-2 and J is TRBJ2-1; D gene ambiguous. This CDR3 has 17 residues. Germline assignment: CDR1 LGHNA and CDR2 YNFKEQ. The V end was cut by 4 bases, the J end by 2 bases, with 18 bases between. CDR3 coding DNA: TGTGCCAGCAGCCGCGTCGACGGGCCAGGTGCCTACAATGAGCAGTTCTTC. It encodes CASSRVDGPGAYNEQFF.

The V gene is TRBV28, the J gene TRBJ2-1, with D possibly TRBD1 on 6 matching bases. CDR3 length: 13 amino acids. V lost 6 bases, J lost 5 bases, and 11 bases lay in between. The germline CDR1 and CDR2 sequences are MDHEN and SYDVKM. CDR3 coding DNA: TGTGCCAGCAGCCTCAGGGGCAACAATGAGCAGTTCTTC. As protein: CASSLRGNNEQFF.

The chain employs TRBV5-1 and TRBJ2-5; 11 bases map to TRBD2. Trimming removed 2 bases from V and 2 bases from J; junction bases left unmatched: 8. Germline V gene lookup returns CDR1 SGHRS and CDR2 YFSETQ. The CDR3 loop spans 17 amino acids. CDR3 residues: CASSFSGTSGTQETQYF. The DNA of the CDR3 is TGCGCCAGCAGCTTCTCCGGGACTAGCGGAACACAAGAGACCCAGTACTTC.